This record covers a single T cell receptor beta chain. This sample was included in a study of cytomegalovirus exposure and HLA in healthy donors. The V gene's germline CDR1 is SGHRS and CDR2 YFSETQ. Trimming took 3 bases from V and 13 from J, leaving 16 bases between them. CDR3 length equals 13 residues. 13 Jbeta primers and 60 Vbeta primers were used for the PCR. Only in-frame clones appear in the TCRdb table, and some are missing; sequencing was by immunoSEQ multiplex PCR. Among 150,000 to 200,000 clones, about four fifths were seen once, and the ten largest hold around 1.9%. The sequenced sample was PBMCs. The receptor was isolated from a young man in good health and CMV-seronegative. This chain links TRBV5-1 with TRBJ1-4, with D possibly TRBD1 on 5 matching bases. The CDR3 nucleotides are TGCGCCAGCAGCTCTACAGGTGTCGAGGTACTGTTTTTT. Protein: CASSSTGVEVLFF. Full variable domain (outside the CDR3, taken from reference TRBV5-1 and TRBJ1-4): KAGVTQTPRYLIKTRGQQVTLSCSPISGHRSVSWYQQTPGQGLQFLFEYFSETQRNKGNFPGRFSGRQFSNSRSEMNVSTLELGDSALYLCASSSTGVEVLFFGSGTQLSVL.